The clone carrying this T cell receptor (beta chain) was counted at least ten times. These data belong to a study of naive and memory T cell subsets. Amplification of ligated cDNA took four PCR rounds with SP2 and nested alpha and beta constant primers. Using its own MiXCR run on the 5' RACE reads, TCRdb lists one record per CDR3 protein. The data hold roughly 48,000 distinct CDR3 sequences, with approximately 4.5% observed a single time. Trimming removed 6 bases from V and 4 bases from J, with 12 bases in between. This CDR3 has 13 amino acids. CDR1 is MNHEY, CDR2 SMNVEV, per germline (reference sequence). A UMI-containing oligonucleotide was joined by 3' ligation to the TCR cDNA template. Adult healthy volunteers gave 2.5 ml peripheral blood for whole-blood RNA.

The source of this sequence is a female donor in good health. The V and J genes are TRBV27 and TRBJ2-5, with D maybe TRBD2 (6 bases). The CDR3 DNA is TGTGCCAGCAGAGGGCGGGGCCGAGAGACCCAGTACTTC. Protein: CASRGRGRETQYF.